The next 25 T cell receptor beta chains were all read from a single sample in a study of early T cells in non-severe SARS-CoV-2 infection. MiXCR was run by TCRdb on the 5' RACE reads, yielding one entry per CDR3 protein. The sample holds 90,000 to 130,000 distinct CDR3 sequences, 9% to 14% seen once. Source material: whole blood. These TCRs come from an adult who was a healthcare worker with PCR-confirmed SARS-CoV-2 infection or an uninfected control (not recorded which).

The chain carries TRBV10-2 and TRBJ2-2; 10 bases line up with TRBD2. The CDR3 covers 16 residues. CDR1 is WSHSY and CDR2 is SAAADI in the germline V gene. The V segment lost 5 bases and the J segment 2 bases; nucleotides outside the gene matches: 5. The CDR3 nucleotides read TGCGCCAGCAGTTCCGGACTAGCGGTAAACACCGGGGAGCTGTTTTTT. Its protein is CASSSGLAVNTGELFF.

This chain joins TRBV28 and TRBJ2-7; D may be TRBD2 (7 bases). Between the trimmed V and J ends, which lost 5 bases and 7 bases, there was a span of 18 bases. Germline lookup yields CDR1 MDHEN and CDR2 SYDVKM. This CDR3 spans 14 amino acids. Here the CDR3 DNA reads TGTGCCAGCAGTGTAGGGGGGGACAAACATGAGCAGTACTTC. Translation: CASSVGGDKHEQYF.

This clonotype has more than one count but fewer than ten. This chain joins TRBV29-1 and TRBJ1-1; D is uncertain. The CDR3 contains 11 residues. V was cut by 7 bases and J by 1 base, with 7 bases left in between. Germline-derived CDR1 and CDR2 are SQVTM and ANQGSEA. The CDR3 here is CSAQKNTEAFF. CDR3 coding DNA: TGCAGCGCTCAAAAGAACACTGAAGCTTTCTTT.

The V call is TRBV28, the J call TRBJ2-1, with unresolved D. V lost 10 bases and J lost 8, with 15 bases in between. Germline lookup yields CDR1 MDHEN and CDR2 SYDVKM. The length of the CDR3 is 12 residues. CDR3 nucleotides: TGTGCCACCAGCCTCACCGTCTATGAGCAGTTCTTC. Protein sequence: CATSLTVYEQFF.

This clonotype was observed many times. This chain links TRBV19 with TRBJ2-5, with no clear D. Germline loops: CDR1 LNHDA, CDR2 SQIVND (reference sequence). The CDR3 loop spans 15 amino acids. Trimming took off 6 bases at V and 0 bases at J, with 14 bases between the two ends. CDR3 amino acids: CASRPGTIDQETQYF. Here the CDR3 DNA reads TGTGCCAGTAGACCCGGCACTATAGACCAAGAGACCCAGTACTTC.

V and J are TRBV5-1 and TRBJ1-4, with D unclear. In germline, CDR1 is SGHRS, CDR2 YFSETQ. Trimming cost V 4 bases and J 3 bases, with 10 bases left between them. The CDR3 totals 14 residues. CDR3 coding DNA: TGCGCCAGCAGCCCGGGTGGTGCTAATGAAAAACTGTTTTTT. This codes for CASSPGGANEKLFF.

The gene calls are TRBV28 and TRBJ2-7; D perhaps matches TRBD2 (5 bases). V shed 5 bases and J shed 9 bases, with 23 bases lying between them. The CDR3 runs to 15 residues. Germline CDR1 reads MDHEN; CDR2 reads SYDVKM. CDR3 sequence (DNA): TGTGCCAGCAGTCCTCCGAGCGGCCTGGGGAGTGTGCAGTACTTC. Amino acid sequence: CASSPPSGLGSVQYF. The whole variable domain, remainder taken from reference TRBV28 and TRBJ2-7, is DVKVTQSSRYLVKRTGEKVFLECVQDMDHENMFWYRQDPGLGLRLIYFSYDVKMKEKGDIPEGYSVSREKKERFSLILESASTNQTSMYLCASSPPSGLGSVQYFGPGTRLTVT.

This clonotype was observed at least ten times. The gene calls are TRBV10-2 and TRBJ2-2, with 11 positions matching TRBD2. Germline V gives CDR1 WSHSY, CDR2 SAAADI. V was pared by 6 bases and J by 3 bases, with 3 bases of the junction left unmatched. This CDR3 is built from 15 residues. The DNA of the CDR3 is TGCGCCAGCAGAGTACTAGCGGGGGACACCGGGGAGCTGTTTTTT. Translation gives CASRVLAGDTGELFF.

This clonotype was detected ten times or more. The chain combines TRBV11-2 with TRBJ1-6; D is possibly TRBD1 (6 bases). V lost 3 bases to trimming and J lost 3 bases, with 9 bases between them. Germline values: CDR1 SGHAT, CDR2 FQNNGV. This CDR3 comprises 15 residues. The CDR3 here is CASSFARGYNSPLHF. CDR3 nucleotide sequence: TGTGCCAGCAGCTTCGCCAGGGGCTATAATTCACCCCTCCACTTT.

This clonotype showed up many times. The chain employs TRBV12-3 or TRBV12-4 and TRBJ1-1; D unresolved. V dropped 6 bases and J dropped 0 bases, with 17 bases sitting between them. This CDR3 is built from 16 residues. The CDR3 region has the DNA TGTGCCAGCAGCTCAAACCGGAGCACCCTGAACACTGAAGCTTTCTTT. Translation: CASSSNRSTLNTEAFF.

This clonotype was seen repeatedly, ten times or more. The J gene is TRBJ2-7, the V gene TRBV3-1; 10 nucleotides match TRBD2. The V and J ends lost 1 base and 8 bases, in that order; junction bases with no gene match: 2. This CDR3 is 13 amino acids long. The germline V gene has CDR1 LGHDT and CDR2 YNNKEL (reference sequence). CDR3 DNA sequence: TGTGCCAGCAGCCAAGGAACTAGCGGGAAGCAGTACTTC. This sequence encodes CASSQGTSGKQYF.

V gene TRBV11-3 combines with J gene TRBJ1-1; no firm D call. V shed 10 bases and J shed 1 base, with 7 bases lying between them. CDR1 SGHNT and CDR2 YENEEA come from the germline V gene. The CDR3 consists of 11 residues. The CDR3, as DNA: TGTGCCATTTTAGCGAACACTGAAGCTTTCTTT. This codes for CAILANTEAFF.

This clonotype was found many times. This chain uses TRBV7-9 with TRBJ1-2; weak D call: TRBD1 (5 bases). CDR1 and CDR2 from the germline V gene are SEHNR and FQNEAQ (reference sequence). The V end lost 1 base, the J end lost 4 bases, and 13 bases lay between the germline ends. The CDR3 consists of 15 residues. The CDR3 DNA reads TGTGCCAGCAGCTTAGGGGATCTGGGGGTCTATGGCTACACCTTC. Its translation: CASSLGDLGVYGYTF.

This clonotype was seen a few times. The J gene is TRBJ2-3, the V gene TRBV20-1; D possibly corresponds to TRBD1 (6 bases). The CDR3 totals 15 residues. The germline gives CDR1 DFQATT, CDR2 SNEGSKA (reference sequence). Between the trimmed V and J ends, which lost 3 bases and 2 bases, there was a span of 15 bases. The CDR3 bases are TGCAGTGCTAGTACAGACAGGTTCGACACAGATACGCAGTATTTT. Protein product: CSASTDRFDTDTQYF.

The sample holds many counts of this clonotype. The chain links TRBV3-1 to TRBJ2-1; 8 nucleotides agree with TRBD1. Germline V lookup: CDR1 LGHDT, CDR2 YNNKEL (reference sequence). This CDR3 region has 15 residues. Losses at the gene ends were 5 bases for V and 6 bases for J; bases not matched to a gene: 9. CDR3 in amino acids: CASSSRKQGGNEQFF. As DNA, the CDR3 is TGTGCCAGCAGCTCAAGGAAACAGGGGGGCAATGAGCAGTTCTTC.

This clonotype was detected only a few times. The chain uses TRBV6-6 and TRBJ2-7; no definite D call. Trimming took 10 bases from V and 2 from J, leaving 9 bases between them. CDR3 length: 11 amino acids. Germline V gene sequence: CDR1 MNHNY, CDR2 SVGAGI (reference sequence). Here the CDR3 reads CATYNPYEQYF. The CDR3 DNA follows: TGTGCCACCTACAACCCCTACGAGCAGTACTTC.

This clonotype has a handful of counts. This chain uses TRBV7-3 with TRBJ2-2; TRBD1 agrees at 8 bases. J was trimmed by 3 bases and V by 8 bases; bases with no gene match: 8. CDR1 is SGHTA and CDR2 is FQGTGA in the germline V gene. CDR3 length: 15 residues. CDR3 nucleotide sequence: TGTGCCAGCTCCTGGGACAGGCGGGACACCGGGGAGCTGTTTTTT. Translated: CASSWDRRDTGELFF. The entire variable domain, with the rest obtained from reference TRBV7-3 and TRBJ2-2, is as follows: GAGVSQTPSNKVTEKGKYVELRCDPISGHTALYWYRQSLGQGPEFLIYFQGTGAADDSGLPNDRFFAVRPEGSVSTLKIQRTERGDSAVYLCASSWDRRDTGELFFGEGSRLTVL.

This chain links TRBV19 with TRBJ1-5; no reliable D call. The V end was cut by 3 bases, the J end by 3 bases, with 9 bases between. The CDR3 contains 14 residues. Germline CDR1 and CDR2: LNHDA and SQIVND (reference sequence). CDR3 sequence reads: CASSIGTDNQPQHF. CDR3 in DNA: TGTGCCAGTAGTATCGGAACAGACAATCAGCCCCAGCATTTT. Full variable domain (missing parts from reference TRBV19 and TRBJ1-5): DGGITQSPKYLFRKEGQNVTLSCEQNLNHDAMYWYRQDPGQGLRLIYYSQIVNDFQKGDIAEGYSVSREKKESFPLTVTSAQKNPTAFYLCASSIGTDNQPQHFGDGTRLSIL.

This sequence joins TRBV28 and TRBJ1-2; D remains unclear. Germline CDR1 and CDR2: MDHEN and SYDVKM. Trimming took off 4 bases at V and 8 bases at J, with 14 bases between the two ends. This CDR3 has 13 residues. The CDR3 region has the DNA TGTGCCAGCAGTTCCTGGACTTTGGGAGGCTACACCTTC. This translates into CASSSWTLGGYTF.

Only a few counts were recorded for this clonotype. CDR3 loop: CASSLDTGNTEAFF. The DNA for the CDR3 is TGCGCCAGCAGCTTGGATACGGGGAACACTGAAGCTTTCTTT. The V call is TRBV5-1, the J call TRBJ1-1; D remains unclear. The CDR3 consists of 14 residues. CDR1 SGHRS and CDR2 YFSETQ come from the germline V gene. V dropped 0 bases and J dropped 1 base, with 7 bases sitting between them.

V usage is TRBV20-1 and J usage is TRBJ1-3; the match to TRBD1 covers 9 bases. The trim removed 2 bases at V and 4 bases at J, leaving 9 bases unmatched. This CDR3 is built from 16 residues. Per germline, CDR1 DFQATT and CDR2 SNEGSKA (reference sequence). For the CDR3, the DNA is TGCAGTGCTAGACCGGCCGGGACAGGGAAAGGAAACACCATATATTTT. Its translation: CSARPAGTGKGNTIYF.

This clonotype has a count of ten or more. Because the CDR3's place on the DNA is in doubt, the DNA is left out and the CDR3 is given as listed by TCRdb. This chain connects TRBV7-9 to TRBJ1-1; the tabulated D call, TRBD1, remains unverified against the DNA. Per germline, CDR1 SEHNR and CDR2 FQNEAQ (reference sequence). The CDR3 adds up to 14 amino acids, both ends counted. This CDR3 is CASSFATGAGESFF.

The table lists this clonotype with many counts. The rearrangement uses TRBV21-1 and TRBJ1-1; TRBD1 is the table's D call, not checked against the DNA. TRBV21-1 constitutes a pseudogene. CDR3 length: 13 amino acids. DNA of the CDR3: TGTGCCAGCGGGCGGCAAATGAACACTGAAGCTTTCTTT. Protein: CASGRQMNTEAFF.

This clonotype was counted ten times or more. This CDR3 is CASSLDGPSNQPQHF. The CDR3 nucleotides are TGCGCCAGCAGCTTGGACGGACCTAGCAATCAGCCCCAGCATTTT. The chain joins TRBV5-1 to TRBJ1-5; D uncertain. CDR1 and CDR2 (germline): SGHRS, YFSETQ. The CDR3 runs 15 residues. V shed 0 bases and J shed 0 bases, with 7 bases lying between them.

The V call is TRBV7-8, the J call TRBJ2-1; D unresolved. This CDR3 is 14 amino acids long. CDR1 and CDR2 (germline): SGHVS, FQNEAQ. Between the trimmed V and J ends, which lost 2 bases and 5 bases, there was a span of 10 bases. The DNA for the CDR3 is TGTGCCAGCAGCTTATTCCCTGCTGACAATGAGCAGTTCTTC. Translating gives CASSLFPADNEQFF.